The TCR beta chain under discussion was sequenced for a study of T cell changes during pregnancy in multiple sclerosis. The repertoire was sequenced with immunoSEQ multiplex PCR; TCRdb's copy has only in-frame clones and lacks some. The table lists some 31,000 clones, roughly nine tenths of them singletons, with roughly 0.45% in the top ten. The source was CD4+ T cells from peripheral blood mononuclear cells, collected in the second trimester of pregnancy. This receptor was obtained from a female donor in good health, enrolled as a control in a pregnancy study.

CDR3 amino acids: CASSIGGSAGGLTDTQYF. In DNA form, the CDR3 reads TGTGCCAGTAGTATAGGAGGGTCAGCGGGAGGCCTCACAGATACGCAGTATTTT. The genes are TRBV19 and TRBJ2-3; TRBD2 matches at 9 bases. From germline, CDR1 is LNHDA and CDR2 SQIVND (reference sequence). The V and J ends lost 1 base and 2 bases, in that order; junction bases with no gene match: 10. The CDR3 runs to 18 residues.